These 10 T cell receptor beta chains were sequenced from one sample in a study of shared clonotypes between healthy human individuals. Assay used: immunoSEQ multiplex PCR; TCRdb lists only in-frame clones, some missing. The sample records millions of clones, about 92% being singletons. The specimen sequenced was naive CD4+ T cells from PBMCs. Indicated subset: CD45RA+ positively selected. The receptors here all came from a man aged 18 to 29 in good health. Some clones in this sample may be carry-over from other donors' samples.

The chain combines TRBV28 with TRBJ1-2, with 7 bases matching TRBD1. Per germline, CDR1 MDHEN and CDR2 SYDVKM. CDR3 size: 14 residues. V shed 4 bases and J 8 bases; nucleotides not matched to a gene: 10. CDR3 coding DNA: TGTGCCAGCAGTTCCGGGACAGACTCCTTGGGCTACACCTTC. This translates into CASSSGTDSLGYTF.

This chain links TRBV30 with TRBJ1-2; D is ambiguous. Between the trimmed V and J ends, which lost 3 bases and 4 bases, there was a span of 9 bases. Germline V lookup: CDR1 GTSNPN, CDR2 SVGIG (reference sequence). The CDR3 contains 12 residues. The CDR3 protein is CAWSTTSYGYTF. The CDR3 coding sequence is TGTGCCTGGAGCACCACTTCCTATGGCTACACCTTC.

The J gene is TRBJ2-1, the V gene TRBV6-1, with 12 bases that match TRBD2. The V gene end was trimmed by 7 bases and the J gene end by 3 bases; junction bases not matched to a gene: 4. The CDR3 consists of 15 residues. The germline V gene encodes CDR1 MNHNS and CDR2 SASEGT. CDR3: CASTLAGGFYNEQFF. CDR3 in DNA: TGTGCCAGCACCCTAGCGGGAGGGTTCTACAATGAGCAGTTCTTC.

The rearrangement links TRBV30 to TRBJ2-5; unclear D gene. Trimming shortened V by 0 bases and J by 4 bases, and 6 bases separated the two germline ends. The CDR3 has 12 residues. Germline assignment: CDR1 GTSNPN and CDR2 SVGIG (reference sequence). CDR3 loop: CAWSVATETQYF. CDR3 DNA sequence: TGTGCCTGGAGTGTGGCCACAGAGACCCAGTACTTC.

A note on this clone: Within the sample, other DNA sequences also encode this same CDR3. The rearrangement joins TRBV7-2 to TRBJ2-3; 7 nucleotides align to TRBD1. The ends lost 4 bases at V and 2 bases at J; junction bases unmatched: 6. The length of the CDR3 is 15 residues. CDR1 is SGHTA and CDR2 is FQGNSA in the germline V gene. CDR3 in amino acids: CASSSQTGSTDTQYF. CDR3 bases: TGTGCCAGCAGCTCCCAGACAGGGTCCACAGATACGCAGTATTTT.

The gene calls are TRBV19 and TRBJ1-2; D is undetermined. Germline assignment: CDR1 LNHDA and CDR2 SQIVND (reference sequence). The V end lost 5 bases, the J end lost 4 bases, and 8 bases lay between the germline ends. This CDR3 has 12 amino acids. CDR3 in DNA: TGTGCCAGTAGTCCTCGTCTCTATGGCTACACCTTC. The encoded protein is CASSPRLYGYTF.

About this clone: Other DNA sequences in the sample encode the same CDR3. V and J are TRBV28 and TRBJ2-1, with 13 bases that match TRBD2. The CDR3 is 15 residues long. Germline CDR1 reads MDHEN; CDR2 reads SYDVKM. V was clipped by 6 bases and J by 9 bases; unmatched bases: 8. CDR3 loop: CASRPGLAGVGEQFF. The CDR3 DNA reads as TGTGCCAGCAGACCCGGACTAGCGGGAGTAGGTGAGCAGTTCTTC.

The V and J genes are TRBV6-1 and TRBJ2-5, with 9 bases aligning to TRBD1. Trimming took 3 bases from V and 5 from J; bases not matched to a gene: 1. The V gene's germline CDR1 is MNHNS and CDR2 SASEGT. This CDR3 spans 13 amino acids. CDR3 nucleotides: TGTGCCAGCAGTGAGGGACAGGGCGAGACCCAGTACTTC. It encodes CASSEGQGETQYF.

The chain is built from TRBV4-1 and TRBJ1-2; the match to TRBD1 covers 7 bases. This CDR3 spans 15 amino acids. CDR1 is MGHRA and CDR2 is YSYEKL in the germline V gene. V lost 2 bases, J lost 5 bases, and 8 bases stayed unmatched. CDR3 in DNA: TGCGCCAGCAGCCAACGACAGGGATGGGGGTATGGCTACACCTTC. It is translated as CASSQRQGWGYGYTF.

This rearrangement joins TRBV19 to TRBJ2-3, with D hard to call. This CDR3 spans 11 amino acids. V was pared by 1 base and J by 7 bases, with 3 bases between. Germline values: CDR1 LNHDA, CDR2 SQIVND (reference sequence). The CDR3 protein is CASSIANTQYF. The CDR3 DNA sequence: TGTGCCAGTAGTATAGCGAATACGCAGTATTTT. Drawing the rest from reference TRBV19 and TRBJ2-3, the complete variable domain is DGGITQSPKYLFRKEGQNVTLSCEQNLNHDAMYWYRQDPGQGLRLIYYSQIVNDFQKGDIAEGYSVSREKKESFPLTVTSAQKNPTAFYLCASSIANTQYFGPGTRLTVL.